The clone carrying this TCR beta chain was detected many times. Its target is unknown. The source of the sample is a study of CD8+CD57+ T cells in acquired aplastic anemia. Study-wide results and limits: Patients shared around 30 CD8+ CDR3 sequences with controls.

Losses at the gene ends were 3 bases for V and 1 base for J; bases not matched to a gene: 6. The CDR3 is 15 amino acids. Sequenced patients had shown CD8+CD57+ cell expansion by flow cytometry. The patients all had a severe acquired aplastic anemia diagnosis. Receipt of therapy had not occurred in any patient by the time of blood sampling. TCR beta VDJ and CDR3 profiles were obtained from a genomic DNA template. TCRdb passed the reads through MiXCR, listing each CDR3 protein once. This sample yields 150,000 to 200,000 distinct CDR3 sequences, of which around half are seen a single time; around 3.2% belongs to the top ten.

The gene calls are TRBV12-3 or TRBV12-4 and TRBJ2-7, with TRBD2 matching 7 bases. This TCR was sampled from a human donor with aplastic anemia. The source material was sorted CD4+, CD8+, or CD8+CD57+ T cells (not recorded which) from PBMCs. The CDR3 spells CASSFGGVFSYEQYF. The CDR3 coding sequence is TGTGCCAGCAGTTTTGGGGGGGTTTTTTCCTACGAGCAGTACTTC.